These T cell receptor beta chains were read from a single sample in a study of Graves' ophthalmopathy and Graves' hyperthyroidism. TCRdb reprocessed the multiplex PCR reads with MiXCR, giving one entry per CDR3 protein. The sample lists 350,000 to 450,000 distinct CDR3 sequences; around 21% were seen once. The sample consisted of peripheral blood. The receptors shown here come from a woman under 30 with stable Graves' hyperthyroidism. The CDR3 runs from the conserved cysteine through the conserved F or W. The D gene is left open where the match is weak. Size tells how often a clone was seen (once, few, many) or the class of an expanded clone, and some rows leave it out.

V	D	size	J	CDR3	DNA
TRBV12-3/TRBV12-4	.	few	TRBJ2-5	CASSLSGRLKTQYF	TGTGCCAGCAGTTTATCTGGCAGGCTAAAGACCCAGTACTTC
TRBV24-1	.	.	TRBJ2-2	CATSDLLRETGELFF	TGTGCCACCAGTGATTTGTTGCGGGAAACCGGGGAGCTGTTTTTT
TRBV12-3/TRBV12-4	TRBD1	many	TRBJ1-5	CASSKGDRNQPQHF	TGTGCCAGCAGCAAAGGGGACAGGAATCAGCCCCAGCATTTT
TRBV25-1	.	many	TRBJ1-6	CASSETAGYNSPLHF	TGTGCCAGCAGTGAAACGGCAGGGTATAATTCACCCCTCCACTTT
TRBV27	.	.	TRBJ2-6	CASSYRDPGANVLTF	TGTGCCAGCAGTTACAGGGATCCTGGGGCCAACGTCCTGACTTTC
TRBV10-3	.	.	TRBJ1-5	CAISEWGQNQPQHF	TGTGCCATCAGTGAATGGGGGCAAAATCAGCCCCAGCATTTT
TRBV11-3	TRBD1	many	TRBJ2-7	CASSLDQTGSYEQYF	TGTGCCAGCAGCTTAGATCAGACAGGGAGCTACGAGCAGTACTTC
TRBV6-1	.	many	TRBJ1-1	CASSDRQNTEAFF	TGTGCCAGCAGTGATCGGCAAAACACTGAAGCTTTCTTT
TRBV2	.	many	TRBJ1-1	CASRTTEAFF	TGTGCCAGCAGGACCACTGAAGCTTTCTTT
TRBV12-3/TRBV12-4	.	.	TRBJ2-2	CASPRRAGHENTGELFF	TGTGCCAGCCCCCGGAGGGCGGGACATGAGAACACCGGGGAGCTGTTTTTT
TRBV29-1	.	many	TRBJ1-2	CSVARRASLGHYGYTF	TGCAGCGTTGCCCGAAGGGCCAGTCTGGGGCACTATGGCTACACCTTC
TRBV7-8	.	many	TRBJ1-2	CASSFDSQNYGYTF	TGTGCCAGCAGCTTCGACAGCCAAAACTATGGCTACACCTTC
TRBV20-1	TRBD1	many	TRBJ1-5	CSARETGGKGQPQHF	TGCAGTGCAAGAGAGACAGGGGGGAAGGGTCAGCCCCAGCATTTT
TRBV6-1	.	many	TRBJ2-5	CASSELDGEETQYF	TGTGCCAGCAGTGAATTGGACGGAGAAGAGACCCAGTACTTC
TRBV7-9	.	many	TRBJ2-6	CASSTYTSGANVLTF	TGTGCCAGCAGCACATACACCTCTGGGGCCAACGTCCTGACTTTC
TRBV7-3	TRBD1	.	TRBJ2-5	CASSWDRGSLETQYF	TGTGCCAGCAGCTGGGACAGGGGGTCATTAGAGACCCAGTACTTC
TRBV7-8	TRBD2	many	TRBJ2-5	CASSPGSGPQETQYF	TGTGCCAGCAGCCCAGGTAGCGGGCCGCAAGAGACCCAGTACTTC
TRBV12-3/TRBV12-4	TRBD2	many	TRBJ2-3	CASSSSGTSADTQYF	TGTGCCAGCAGTTCATCCGGGACTAGTGCAGATACGCAGTATTTT
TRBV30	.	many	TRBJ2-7	CAGGRSYEQYF	TGTGCGGGGGGTAGATCTTACGAGCAGTACTTC
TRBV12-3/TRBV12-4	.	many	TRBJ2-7	CASSLPGRTYEQYF	TGTGCCAGCAGTTTACCCGGACGGACCTACGAGCAGTACTTC
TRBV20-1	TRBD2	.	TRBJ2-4	CSATSGSYENIKYF	TGCAGTGCTACTAGCGGGAGCTATGAAAACATTAAGTACTTC
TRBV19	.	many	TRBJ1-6	CASSLRRQLYNSPLHF	TGTGCCAGTAGTCTCCGGCGACAGCTCTATAATTCACCCCTCCACTTT
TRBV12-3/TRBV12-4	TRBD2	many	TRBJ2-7	CASSPGLAGNSYEQYF	TGTGCCAGCAGTCCGGGACTAGCGGGGAACTCCTACGAGCAGTACTTC
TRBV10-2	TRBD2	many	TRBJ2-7	CASKGGLAGDFSYEQYF	TGCGCCAGCAAAGGGGGTCTAGCGGGAGACTTCTCCTACGAGCAGTACTTC
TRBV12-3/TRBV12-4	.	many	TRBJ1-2	CASSLGSLYGYTF	TGTGCCAGCAGTTTAGGGTCTCTCTATGGCTACACCTTC
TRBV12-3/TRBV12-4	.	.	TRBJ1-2	CASSPYGADYGYTF	TGTGCCAGCAGTCCTTACGGGGCGGACTATGGCTACACCTTC
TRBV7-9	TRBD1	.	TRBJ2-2	CASSARQGPAGELFF	TGTGCCAGCAGCGCACGACAGGGCCCGGCCGGGGAGCTGTTTTTT
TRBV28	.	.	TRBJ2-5	CASSFRHQEIQYF	TGTGCCAGCAGTTTCCGACACCAAGAGATCCAGTACTTC
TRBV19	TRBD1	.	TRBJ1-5	CASDRGSNQPQHF	TGTGCCAGCGACAGGGGAAGCAATCAGCCCCAGCATTTT
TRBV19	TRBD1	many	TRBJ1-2	CASSILRDRAWGYTF	TGTGCCAGTAGTATACTGAGGGACAGGGCATGGGGCTACACCTTC
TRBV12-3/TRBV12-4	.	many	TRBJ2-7	CASSLRGSYEQYF	TGTGCCAGCAGTCTCAGGGGTTCCTACGAGCAGTACTTC
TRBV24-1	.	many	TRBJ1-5	CATSHTGWDQPQHF	TGTGCCACCAGCCATACAGGGTGGGATCAGCCCCAGCATTTT
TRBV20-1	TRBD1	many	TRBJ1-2	CSARNRGRAPYGYTF	TGCAGTGCTAGGAACAGGGGTCGTGCCCCATATGGCTACACCTTC
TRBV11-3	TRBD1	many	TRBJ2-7	CASLRPFSGQGASEQYF	TGTGCCAGTCTAAGACCCTTTTCGGGACAGGGGGCGTCCGAGCAGTACTTC
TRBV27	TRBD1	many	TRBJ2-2	CASPLDREGTGELFF	TGTGCCAGCCCTCTCGACAGGGAAGGGACCGGGGAGCTGTTTTTT
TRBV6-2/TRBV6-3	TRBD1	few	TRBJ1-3	CASSSPGQERLRTGNTIYF	TGTGCCAGCAGCTCCCCGGGACAGGAAAGACTCAGGACTGGAAACACCATATATTTT
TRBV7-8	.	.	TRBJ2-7	CASSPAWTPGNEQYF	TGTGCCAGCAGCCCGGCGTGGACTCCTGGGAACGAGCAGTACTTC
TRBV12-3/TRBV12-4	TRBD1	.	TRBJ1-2	CASSSLDRGQNYGYTF	TGTGCCAGCAGCTCCCTTGACAGGGGACAGAACTATGGCTACACCTTC
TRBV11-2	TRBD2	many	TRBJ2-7	CASSIEGLAGVYEQYF	TGTGCCAGCAGCATAGAGGGACTAGCGGGAGTGTACGAGCAGTACTTC
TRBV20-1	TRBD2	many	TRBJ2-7	CSASQGSGSTEQYF	TGCAGTGCTAGCCAGGGTAGCGGGAGTACCGAGCAGTACTTC
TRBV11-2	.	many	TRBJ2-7	CASSLDLWSQGEQYF	TGTGCCAGCAGCTTAGATTTATGGAGCCAGGGCGAGCAGTACTTC
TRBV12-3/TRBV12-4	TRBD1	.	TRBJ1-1	CASGLTGGATEAFF	TGTGCCAGCGGCTTGACAGGGGGCGCGACTGAAGCTTTCTTT
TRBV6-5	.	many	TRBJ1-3	CASSYLAGGNTIYF	TGTGCCAGCAGTTACTTGGCAGGAGGAAACACCATATATTTT
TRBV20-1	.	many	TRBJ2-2	CSARSQGDTGELFF	TGCAGTGCTAGGTCACAGGGCGACACCGGGGAGCTGTTTTTT
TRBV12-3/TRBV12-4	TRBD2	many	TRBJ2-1	CASSPHGTSGSQQFF	TGTGCCAGCAGTCCCCACGGGACTAGCGGGAGTCAGCAGTTCTTC